These T cell receptor beta chains were read from a single sample in a study of cytomegalovirus exposure and HLA in healthy donors. Assay used: immunoSEQ multiplex PCR; TCRdb lists only in-frame clones, some missing. This sample has fewer than 250,000 clones; about 80% occur once, and the top ten carry roughly 15%. The sample taken for sequencing was PBMCs. All receptors derive from a woman aged 25 to 39 in good health and CMV-seropositive. Both conserved end residues are part of each CDR3. A D gene is named only where the DNA matches it firmly. Clone size appears in some rows only: once, few, many, or a class for an expanded clone.

size,V,D,J,length,DNA,CDR3
-,TRBV9,-,TRBJ2-1,13,TGTGCCAGCAGCGTAGACTACAATGGGGAGCAGTTCTTC,CASSVDYNGEQFF
-,TRBV7-2,-,TRBJ2-5,17,TGTGCCAGCAGCTTAGTGGCAGGTGGCAGGGGCGTGGGGACCCAGTACTTC,CASSLVAGGRGVGTQYF
-,TRBV5-1,TRBD2,TRBJ2-3,18,TGCGCCAGCAGCTTTGGACTAGCGGGGGGGCCGGAAAGCCTGACGCAGTATTTT,CASSFGLAGGPESLTQYF
-,TRBV5-1,-,TRBJ2-7,14,TGCGCCAGCAGCTTGCAGGGTTCCTCATACGAGCAGTACTTC,CASSLQGSSYEQYF
-,TRBV5-1,TRBD2,TRBJ2-1,14,TGCGCCAGCAGCCCCTTAGCGGGAGTTAATGAGCAGTTCTTC,CASSPLAGVNEQFF
-,TRBV5-4,TRBD2,TRBJ2-7,18,TGTGCCAGCAGCTTGGAGGCGCGGGCGGGAGGGCCTAGGAACGAGCAGTACTTC,CASSLEARAGGPRNEQYF
-,TRBV5-1,-,TRBJ2-2,15,TGCGCCAGCAGCTTGGAAGGGGGGGACACCGGGGAGCTGTTTTTT,CASSLEGGDTGELFF
-,TRBV30,-,TRBJ2-1,14,TGTGCCTGGAGGCGGAAGGGACTCCGCAATGAGCAGTTCTTC,CAWRRKGLRNEQFF
once,TRBV7-9,-,TRBJ2-1,14,TGTTCCAGCAGCCCTACGTCGTCCTACAATGAGCAGTTCTTC,CSSSPTSSYNEQFF
once,TRBV5-4,TRBD1,TRBJ1-2,15,TGTGCCAGCAGCGGCCGGGGACAGGGGGGCCATGGCTACACCTTC,CASSGRGQGGHGYTF
-,TRBV2,-,TRBJ2-1,13,TGTGCCAGCGAGCTAGTCTCCTACAATGAGCAGTTCTTC,CASELVSYNEQFF
-,TRBV11-2,TRBD1,TRBJ1-2,15,TGTGCCAGCAGAAGGATAGACAGGGAAATTTACGGCTACACCTTC,CASRRIDREIYGYTF
once,TRBV30,-,TRBJ1-4,15,TGTGCCTGGAGTGGATTCGGACAGCTAAATGAAAAACTGTTTTTT,CAWSGFGQLNEKLFF
-,TRBV10-3,TRBD2,TRBJ2-2,14,TGTGCCGCTCGCGGGGGGACGAACACCGGGGAGCTGTTTTTT,CAARGGTNTGELFF
-,TRBV29-1,TRBD1,TRBJ2-3,14,TGCAGCGTTGCCGGGACAGCTAGCACAGATACGCAGTATTTT,CSVAGTASTDTQYF
few,TRBV7-2,-,TRBJ2-7,14,TGTGCCAGCAGCTTAAACAGGGAGGGGGACGAGCAGTACTTC,CASSLNREGDEQYF
-,TRBV7-2,TRBD1,TRBJ1-2,13,TGTGCCAGCAGTCGGACAGGCCTCTATGGCTACACCTTC,CASSRTGLYGYTF
-,TRBV6-1,-,TRBJ2-2,18,TGTGCCAGCAGTGAAAGGTGGGGTTGGCAGGGTGACACCGGGGAGCTGTTTTTT,CASSERWGWQGDTGELFF
-,TRBV19,-,TRBJ2-1,16,TGTGCCAGTAGTATTGGAATTAGCGGCTCCTACAATGAGCAGTTCTTC,CASSIGISGSYNEQFF
-,TRBV5-1,-,TRBJ2-3,13,TGCGCCAGCAGCTTGTACGGAGCAGATACGCAGTATTTT,CASSLYGADTQYF
-,TRBV5-1,TRBD1,TRBJ2-5,14,TGCGCCAGCAGCTTACAGGGGGCTTTGGAGACCCAGTACTTC,CASSLQGALETQYF
-,TRBV18,TRBD1,TRBJ1-2,16,TGTGCCAGCTCACCACCCCCGGGACAGGGGCTCCATGGCTACACCTTC,CASSPPPGQGLHGYTF
few,TRBV18,-,TRBJ2-1,17,TGTGCCAGCTCACCACTGGCCCCCTCGGGAGTCGCTAATGAGCAGTTCTTC,CASSPLAPSGVANEQFF
-,TRBV5-1,-,TRBJ1-6,14,TGCGCCAGCAGCTTGATCGTACAGGGTTCACCCTTCCACTTT,CASSLIVQGSPFHF
-,TRBV28,-,TRBJ1-1,16,TGTGCCACCCTATTTTTGAGAGGACACCTGAACACTGAAGCTTTCTTT,CATLFLRGHLNTEAFF
-,TRBV5-1,-,TRBJ2-5,13,TGCGCCAGCAGCTTGGGGCAGGGGGAGACCCAGTACTTC,CASSLGQGETQYF